These T cell receptor beta chains were read from a single sample in a study of cytomegalovirus exposure and HLA in healthy donors. The table came from immunoSEQ multiplex PCR; TCRdb's copy has only in-frame clones and leaves some out. The table shows about 170,000 clones, with over 60% occurring only once. Sequenced sample: PBMCs. Receptors originate from a girl aged 5 to 17 in good health and CMV-seronegative. CDR3s include the opening cysteine and the closing phenylalanine or tryptophan. The order of the fields is V gene, J gene, CDR3 protein.

TRBV7-6	TRBJ1-6	CASSRVPQGNSPLHF
TRBV7-9	TRBJ2-7	CASSLSRDEQYF
TRBV6-1	TRBJ1-1	CASSRQGWSTEAFF
TRBV29-1	TRBJ1-1	CSVEPRFGTEAFF
TRBV7-2	TRBJ2-5	CASSFPGGETQYF
TRBV6-5	TRBJ1-5	CASSQGSNQPQHF
TRBV6-1	TRBJ2-7	CASSELGGQSYEQYF
TRBV27	TRBJ2-3	CASQGGDTDTQYF
TRBV19	TRBJ1-6	CASSIEDRVANSPLHF
TRBV28	TRBJ2-7	CASTTGTGLEQYF
TRBV19	TRBJ2-7	CASTDTGGYEQYF
TRBV27	TRBJ1-2	CASSAGLKGGYTF
TRBV10-1	TRBJ1-1	CARLRGTPPGDSNTEAFF
TRBV4-1	TRBJ2-7	CASSQSPGQGYEQYF
TRBV5-1	TRBJ2-7	CASSHYPGQTSEQYF
TRBV7-9	TRBJ1-3	CASSLADREAGNTIYF